The present T cell receptor (beta chain) was sequenced within a study of cytomegalovirus exposure and HLA in healthy donors. As regards this clone: Its antigen is undetermined.

13 Jbeta primers and 60 Vbeta primers were used for the PCR. Some clones are missing from TCRdb's copy, which holds only in-frame ones; the method was immunoSEQ multiplex PCR. This table has 200,000 or so clones, approximately 82% appearing once. Looked up from germline, CDR1 is MDHEN and CDR2 is SYDVKM. The CDR3 spans 15 residues. J lost 0 bases, V lost 5 bases, and 6 bases had no gene match. Study-wide results and caveats: Most TCR sequences were seen very rarely across donors, but some public TCRs occurred in many. Presence/absence analyses supposed approximately even sequencing depth among donors. Among CMV-associated TCR beta chains, most appeared HLA-restricted in a later analysis.

This clonotype originated in a woman between 18 and 29 years old in good health and CMV-seropositive. Sequencing was carried out using PBMCs. The rearrangement uses TRBV28 and TRBJ2-7; 8 bases map to TRBD1. The CDR3 region is CASSPTGVISYEQYF. The CDR3 region has the DNA TGTGCCAGCAGTCCGACAGGGGTCATCTCCTACGAGCAGTACTTC.